Presented here are 2 T cell receptor beta chains from one specimen sequenced in a study of T cell responses to AZD1222 COVID-19 vaccine. Here immunoSEQ multiplex PCR was the method, and the copy in TCRdb shows in-frame clones only, minus some. Among just under 95,000 clones listed, approximately 90% were seen once. Specimen: peripheral blood, collected on day 0 of AZD1222 vaccination. The receptors come from an adult in good health.

V gene TRBV28 combines with J gene TRBJ2-5; D may be TRBD1 (6 bases). The CDR3 has 17 amino acids. V shed 6 bases and J shed 0 bases, with 20 bases lying between them. Germline V lookup: CDR1 MDHEN, CDR2 SYDVKM. CDR3 DNA: TGTGCCAGCAGCCGTCCCCGGGACAACGCTCACCAAGAGACCCAGTACTTC. Translation gives CASSRPRDNAHQETQYF.

The chain recombines TRBV5-1 with TRBJ2-7; 7 bases map to TRBD2. This CDR3 spans 18 amino acids. Per germline, CDR1 SGHRS and CDR2 YFSETQ. Losses at the gene ends were 1 base for V and 1 base for J; bases not matched to a gene: 14. CDR3 DNA: TGCGCCAGCAGCTTGCGGGTTCCGCAAGCGGGGAGTTCCTACGAGCAGTACTTC. It specifies CASSLRVPQAGSSYEQYF.